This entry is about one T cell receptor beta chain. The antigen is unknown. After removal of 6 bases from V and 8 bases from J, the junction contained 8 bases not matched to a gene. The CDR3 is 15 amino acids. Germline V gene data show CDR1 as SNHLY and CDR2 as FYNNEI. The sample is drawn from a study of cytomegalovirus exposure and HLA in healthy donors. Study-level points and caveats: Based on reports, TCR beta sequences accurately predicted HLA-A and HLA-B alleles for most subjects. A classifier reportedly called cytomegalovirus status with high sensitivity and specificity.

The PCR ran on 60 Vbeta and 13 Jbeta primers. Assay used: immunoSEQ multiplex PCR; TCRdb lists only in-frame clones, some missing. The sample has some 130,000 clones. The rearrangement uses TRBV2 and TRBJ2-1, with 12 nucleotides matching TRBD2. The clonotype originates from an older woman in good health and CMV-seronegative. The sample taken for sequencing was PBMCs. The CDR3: CASSVLAGGYDEQFF. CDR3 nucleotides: TGTGCCAGCAGCGTACTAGCGGGAGGATATGATGAGCAGTTCTTC.